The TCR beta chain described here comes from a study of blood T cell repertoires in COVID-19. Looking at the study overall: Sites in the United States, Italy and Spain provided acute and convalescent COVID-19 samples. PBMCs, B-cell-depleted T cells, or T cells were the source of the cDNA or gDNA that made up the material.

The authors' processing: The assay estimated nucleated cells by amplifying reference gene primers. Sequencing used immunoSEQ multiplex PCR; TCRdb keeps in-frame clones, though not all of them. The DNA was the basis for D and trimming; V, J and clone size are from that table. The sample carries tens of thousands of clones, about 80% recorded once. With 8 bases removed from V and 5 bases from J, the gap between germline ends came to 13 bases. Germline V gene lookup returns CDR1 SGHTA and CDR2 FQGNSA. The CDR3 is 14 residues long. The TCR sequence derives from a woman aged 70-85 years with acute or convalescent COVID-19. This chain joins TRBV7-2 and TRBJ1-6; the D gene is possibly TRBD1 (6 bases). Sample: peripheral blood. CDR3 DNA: TGTGCCAGCGGTAAACAGGGTGATAATTCACCCCTCCACTTT. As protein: CASGKQGDNSPLHF.